This note documents a single TCR beta chain sequence. This clone has more than one count but fewer than ten. Its cognate antigen has yet to be identified. Base qualities were left out, and no much larger clone turns up one base away. Preparation of the library involved the immunoSEQ multiplex PCR assay. The table was pulled from immuneACCESS by TCRdb, which kept in-frame rearrangements only. Such tables lose some clones; where checked, under half of the loss comes from unresolved V genes, and the rest has no known cause. Here the sample has 500,000 to 550,000 clones; 70% to 80% occur a single time. The ten largest clonotypes hold less than 0.015% of the sample. Per the germline V gene (reference sequence), LNHDA is the CDR1 and SQIVND is the CDR2. The V end loses 0 bases and the J end loses 3 bases, and a stretch of 18 bases separates them. The CDR3 contains 18 residues, cysteine and phenylalanine counted. Only the CDR3 region is kept as DNA, spanning 54 bases read in frame from base 1.

The data were taken from a study of shared T cell receptors in the human thymus (dated by TCRdb to about 2021). Regarding the study in general: The study examined how self-reactive, shared T-cell receptor alpha chains are generated in the human thymus.

A further study also used this sample, focusing on human thymus T cells. The second study, in turn, reports: Immunologically healthy infants undergoing open corrective cardiac surgery for congenital heart defects in Finland were used as donors. The thymus tissue came from surgical resects taken out during corrective cardiac surgery. V and J gene segment usage appeared biased in both thymic and peripheral blood repertoires. The related research found that thymic TCR repertoires overlapped highly between unrelated individuals. The study used roughly eight infant thymus samples plus four related peripheral blood samples to characterize TCR alpha and beta repertoires. Donor ages ranging from roughly 6 to 244 days were recorded, and a handful of male and a couple of female infants were included in the cohort. After being mechanically released from the tissue, thymocytes were kept at -70 degrees C in pellets of about 8.5-32 million cells. A QIAsymphony instrument was used to extract genomic DNA from frozen cell pellets. Using the immunoSEQ multiplex PCR assay, the TCRB and TCRAD loci were amplified from a standardized quantity of quality-controlled genomic DNA. Amplicons spanned the V(D)J region at a length sufficient to cover the CDR3 and identify V and J genes. Amplicon sequencing was performed on an Illumina platform through the commercial immunoSEQ service. Primer bias and sequencing errors were corrected as previously described, and TCRAD and TCRB were defined on the basis of the IMGT database. Repertoires were analysed with immunoSEQ Analyzer 3.0 and VDJTools, covering basic statistics, V/J segment usage, diversity estimates, rarefaction and pairwise overlap. Diversity was estimated with Chao1, ChaoE, Efron-Thisted, Shannon and inverse Simpson indices, and also on datasets down-sampled to the smallest sample. For repertoire overlap, CDR3 nucleotide sequence, V gene and J gene had to match strictly, and clustering was done by Jaccard-based multidimensional scaling. On average, thymus samples gave roughly 800,000 unique TCRB clonotypes, whereas blood samples gave 75,000 to 95,000.

This receptor chain uses TRBV19 and TRBJ1-5; the D segment could be TRBD1, given 5 matching bases. Sequencing input: thymocytes. This TCR derives from a boy younger than two with a congenital heart defect. Donor details come from another sample of the same person, matched by shared clones. The CDR3: CASSIDSPQGRTNQPQHF. The DNA sequence is given as TGTGCCAGTAGTATAGATTCCCCCCAGGGAAGGACCAATCAGCCCCAGCATTTT.